What follows are 20 T cell receptor beta chains derived from one specimen sequenced in a study of OX40 agonist ivuxolimab in advanced cancers. The method was immunoSEQ multiplex PCR; TCRdb's version includes in-frame clones alone and lacks a portion of them. The sample shows roughly 96,000 clones, 84% of them seen only once. This specimen was CD4+ or CD8+ T cells sorted from blood, taken in a trial of the OX40 agonist ivuxolimab. All receptors come from an adult with an advanced solid tumor such as melanoma, head and neck, liver or kidney cancer.

The chain combines TRBV9 with TRBJ2-7; tentatively, D is TRBD1 (6 bases). V was trimmed by 0 bases and J by 2 bases, leaving 9 bases between them. CDR1 and CDR2 (germline): SGDLS, YYNGEE. The CDR3 extends over 14 amino acids. Written as DNA, the CDR3 is TGTGCCAGCAGCGTAGCCGGGACAACCTACGAGCAGTACTTC. Residues: CASSVAGTTYEQYF.

The chain links TRBV7-8 to TRBJ2-4, with D unclear. The CDR3 runs 16 residues. V lost 5 bases and J 1 base, leaving 15 bases between the germline ends. Germline V gene sequence: CDR1 SGHVS, CDR2 FQNEAQ. This CDR3 reads CASSPRLGPAKNIQYF. The CDR3 DNA reads TGTGCCAGCAGCCCCCGCCTGGGTCCGGCCAAAAACATTCAGTACTTC.

The chain couples TRBV6-6 to TRBJ2-1; 7 nucleotides align to TRBD2. This CDR3 has 14 amino acids. The J segment lost 8 bases and the V segment lost 7 bases, leaving 11 bases of the junction unmatched. Per germline, CDR1 MNHNY and CDR2 SVGAGI (reference sequence). The CDR3 nucleotides read TGTGCCAGCAATCCTGGGACCAGCGGGGATGAGCAGTTCTTC. This encodes CASNPGTSGDEQFF.

The gene calls are TRBV12-5 and TRBJ1-1; D not resolved. Trimming shortened V by 1 base and J by 6 bases, and 12 bases separated the two germline ends. The CDR3 has 14 residues. The germline CDR1 and CDR2 sequences are LGHNT and FRNRAP. CDR3 sequence: CASGLALRVSEAFF. CDR3 in DNA: TGTGCTAGTGGTTTGGCGCTGCGGGTTTCTGAAGCTTTCTTT.

This rearrangement joins TRBV10-2 to TRBJ2-1; perhaps TRBD2 as D (5 bases). The CDR3 runs to 14 residues. Deletions cut 3 bases from V and 4 bases from J, with 10 bases between. The germline CDR1 and CDR2 sequences are WSHSY and SAAADI. Here the CDR3 reads CASSESGLYNEQFF. The CDR3 nucleotides read TGCGCCAGCAGTGAAAGCGGATTGTACAATGAGCAGTTCTTC.

The rearrangement uses TRBV5-4 and TRBJ2-1, with 12 bases that match TRBD2. This CDR3 is 15 amino acids long. From germline, CDR1 is SGHNT and CDR2 YYREEE (reference sequence). V lost 4 bases to trimming and J lost 9 bases; unmatched junction nucleotides: 8. The CDR3 here is CASSPLTSGGAEQFF. CDR3 nucleotides: TGTGCCAGCAGCCCGCTGACTAGCGGGGGCGCTGAGCAGTTCTTC.

The CDR3 region is CASSLTGQGGPEAFF. For the CDR3, the DNA is TGTGCCAGCAGCTTAACGGGACAGGGAGGGCCTGAAGCTTTCTTT. The chain couples TRBV7-3 to TRBJ1-1; 9 nucleotides align to TRBD1. Germline CDR1 SGHTA, CDR2 FQGTGA. This CDR3 has 15 residues. V shed 0 bases and J 6 bases; nucleotides not matched to a gene: 5.

The J gene is TRBJ1-5, the V gene TRBV7-2, with D possibly matching TRBD1 (5 bases). With 4 bases removed from V and 7 bases from J, the gap between germline ends came to 8 bases. This CDR3 comprises 12 residues. In germline, CDR1 is SGHTA, CDR2 FQGNSA. CDR3 residues: CASSSDRQPQHF. CDR3 in DNA: TGTGCCAGCAGCTCCGACAGACAGCCCCAGCATTTT.

V is TRBV5-6 and J is TRBJ1-4, with 7 bases identical to TRBD1. This CDR3 is 14 amino acids long. In germline, CDR1 is SGHDT, CDR2 YYEEEE. V trimming: 0 bases; J trimming: 7 bases; junction bases outside the gene matches: 3. CDR3 sequence (DNA): TGTGCCAGCAGCTTGGGCAGGGGGACTGAAAAACTGTTTTTT. Its translation is CASSLGRGTEKLFF.

This clone has just a few counts. The chain joins TRBV4-1 to TRBJ1-5, with 7 bases that match TRBD1. CDR1 MGHRA and CDR2 YSYEKL come from the germline V gene. Unmatched junction bases numbered 14, after V lost 6 bases and J lost 6 bases. The CDR3 totals 16 residues. Written as DNA, the CDR3 is TGCGCCAGCAGGAAGGGGGCGGGTGAGGCTACTCAGCCCCAGCATTTT. This encodes CASRKGAGEATQPQHF.

The chain carries TRBV2 and TRBJ2-6; D may be TRBD2 (5 bases). The CDR3 covers 17 residues. The germline CDR1 and CDR2 sequences are SNHLY and FYNNEI. V shed 2 bases and J shed 0 bases, with 11 bases lying between them. The CDR3 nucleotides are TGTGCCAGCAGTGAAACGCGGGTTCTCTCTGGGGCCAACGTCCTGACTTTC. Amino acid sequence: CASSETRVLSGANVLTF.

CDR3 residues: CASSEAHAAEQYF. For the CDR3, the DNA is TGTGCCAGCAGTGAAGCGCACGCAGCCGAGCAGTACTTC. This chain uses TRBV2 with TRBJ2-7, with D uncertain. The V end was cut by 0 bases, the J end by 6 bases, with 9 bases between. Germline values: CDR1 SNHLY, CDR2 FYNNEI. The CDR3 consists of 13 residues.

This clone was recorded only once. The chain links TRBV15 to TRBJ2-3; 7 bases agree with TRBD1. CDR1 and CDR2 (germline): LNHNV, YYDKDF (reference sequence). CDR3 size: 17 residues. Trimming removed 2 bases from V and 7 bases from J; junction bases left unmatched: 15. This chain's CDR3 is CATSRLGQATFRNTQYF. The CDR3 region has the DNA TGTGCCACCAGCAGATTAGGACAGGCTACATTTAGAAATACGCAGTATTTT.

This clone appeared once. The chain is built from TRBV7-3 and TRBJ1-5; TRBD1 agrees at 10 bases. CDR1 SGHTA and CDR2 FQGTGA come from the germline V gene. The CDR3 contains 16 residues. With V trimmed by 5 bases and J by 11 bases, 15 bases remained unmatched. The CDR3 DNA reads TGTGCCAGCAGCGTCAACCGGGACAGGGGAACCAGGGCCCAGCATTTT. Encoded protein: CASSVNRDRGTRAQHF. Looking up the rest from reference TRBV7-3 and TRBJ1-5 gives the full variable domain: GAGVSQTPSNKVTEKGKYVELRCDPISGHTALYWYRQSLGQGPEFLIYFQGTGAADDSGLPNDRFFAVRPEGSVSTLKIQRTERGDSAVYLCASSVNRDRGTRAQHFGDGTRLSIL.

The CDR3 DNA reads as TGTGCCAGCAGCGTAGCTCCGGATAGCTCCTACGAGCAGTACTTC. Translating gives CASSVAPDSSYEQYF. The chain has TRBV9 and TRBJ2-7; D not resolved. V was shortened by 0 bases and J by 0 bases, with 10 bases between the two germline ends. CDR3 length: 15 residues. CDR1 is SGDLS and CDR2 is YYNGEE in the germline V gene.

The V call is TRBV6-1, the J call TRBJ1-3, with D unresolved. The CDR3 is made up of 12 amino acids. The V end was cut by 6 bases, the J end by 1 base, with 4 bases between. Germline V gene data show CDR1 as MNHNS and CDR2 as SASEGT. The chain's CDR3 is CASRISGNTIYF. Written as DNA, the CDR3 is TGTGCCAGCAGGATTTCTGGAAACACCATATATTTT.

This clone was observed a handful of times. The V and J genes are TRBV7-2 and TRBJ2-2, with 7 bases that match TRBD1. The CDR3 is made up of 16 amino acids. Trimming removed 5 bases from V and 0 bases from J; junction bases left unmatched: 6. Germline-derived CDR1 and CDR2 are SGHTA and FQGNSA. CDR3 DNA: TGTGCCAGCAGCCGACAGGGCCTCGCGAACACCGGGGAGCTGTTTTTT. Translating gives CASSRQGLANTGELFF. Full variable domain (missing parts from reference TRBV7-2 and TRBJ2-2): GAGVSQSPSNKVTEKGKDVELRCDPISGHTALYWYRQSLGQGLEFLIYFQGNSAPDKSGLPSDRFSAERTGGSVSTLTIQRTQQEDSAVYLCASSRQGLANTGELFFGEGSRLTVL.

This clone came up many times. CDR3 DNA: TGTGCCAGTAGTATACCCTTAGGTTCCGGGGCCAACGTCCTGACTTTC. Amino acids: CASSIPLGSGANVLTF. This chain uses TRBV19 with TRBJ2-6; D remains ambiguous. The CDR3 contains 16 residues. Trimming shortened V by 2 bases and J by 4 bases, and 12 bases separated the two germline ends. From germline, CDR1 is LNHDA and CDR2 SQIVND (reference sequence).

This clone was seen a handful of times. This chain joins TRBV2 and TRBJ2-3; 7 nucleotides line up with TRBD1. Germline-derived CDR1 and CDR2 are SNHLY and FYNNEI. J gave up 2 bases and V 6 bases, and 23 bases lay outside the gene matches. This CDR3 has 20 amino acids. This CDR3 is CASRLQGRFDEGIITDTQYF. CDR3 sequence (DNA): TGTGCCAGCAGGCTACAGGGGCGATTTGACGAGGGGATAATCACAGATACGCAGTATTTT.

This chain links TRBV2 with TRBJ1-5; D perhaps matches TRBD1 (6 bases). V lost 6 bases to trimming and J lost 0 bases, with 12 bases between them. Germline assignment: CDR1 SNHLY and CDR2 FYNNEI. The CDR3 is 15 residues long. The CDR3 region has the DNA TGTGCCAGCAGGGCAAGACAGGCTAGCAATCAGCCCCAGCATTTT. Translation: CASRARQASNQPQHF.